This T cell receptor beta chain came from a study of cytomegalovirus exposure and HLA in healthy donors. Study-wide results and caveats: According to a later analysis, most TCR beta chains associated with CMV appeared HLA-restricted.

The CDR3 length is 15 residues. Per the germline V gene, CDR1 is SNHLY and CDR2 is FYNNEI. The J segment lost 3 bases and the V segment lost 6 bases, leaving 7 bases of the junction unmatched. The PCR was carried out with 60 Vbeta primers and 13 Jbeta primers. Profiled with immunoSEQ multiplex PCR; TCRdb holds only in-frame clones, not every one. Of over 150,000 clones listed, approximately 80% are singletons. Remarks on this clone: Its antigen is as yet unknown.

Sequenced input: PBMCs. The receptor was derived from a woman in her thirties or forties in good health and CMV-seronegative. V usage is TRBV2 and J usage is TRBJ2-1; TRBD2 agrees at 8 bases. As DNA, the CDR3 is TGTGCCAGCAGCGTAAAAGCGGGGGTCTACAATGAGCAGTTCTTC. Encoded protein: CASSVKAGVYNEQFF.